What follows describes a single T cell receptor (beta chain). The antigen this receptor binds is unknown. No quality values exist for individual bases; no much larger clone is one base distant. Genomic DNA was extracted from sorted cells for sequencing of the TCRbeta CDR3 region. The immunoSEQ Assay was used for sequencing of TCRbeta CDR3 regions. Here the immuneACCESS table is served through TCRdb, limited to in-frame sequences with V and J called. Missing clones are a known gap in these copies; in checked studies unresolved V genes cover under half, and the rest lacks a known reason. The table for this sample lists some 130,000 clones; roughly 91% of them were counted only once. Under 1.3% of the sample is held by the ten biggest clonotypes. The trial excluded patients who had a history of autoimmune disease or who were on systemic immunosuppression. Peripheral blood for TCR sequencing was collected from all dose cohorts at baseline, on cycle 4 day 1, and on cycle 7 day 1. The samples were taken from a phase I, first-in-human, multicenter, open-label dose-escalation trial of ivuxolimab. Adults with locally advanced or metastatic melanoma, renal cell carcinoma, hepatocellular carcinoma or head and neck squamous cell carcinoma were enrolled in the trial. Before TCR sequencing, CD4+ T cells and CD8+ T cells from peripheral blood were sorted into separate populations.

The data originate from a study of OX40 agonist ivuxolimab in advanced cancers. Looking at the study overall: Ivuxolimab was a fully human IgG2 agonistic monoclonal antibody targeting the costimulatory receptor OX40 (CD134). Among the 52 dose-escalation patients, around 19 had hepatocellular carcinoma, about 15 melanoma, 9 renal cell carcinoma and 9 head and neck cancer. The monotherapy dose-escalation portion (N of about 49 patients) of the phase I ivuxolimab trial is reported in the paper. The purpose of peripheral TCRbeta sequencing was to test whether ivuxolimab changed TCR sequence diversity and led to clonal T-cell expansion. Intravenous ivuxolimab was administered to patients every 2 weeks at six dose levels: 0.01, 0.1, 0.3, 1.5, 3 and 10 mg/kg. A male proportion of roughly 80% and a mean age of around 60 years, ranging from about 23 to 90, were recorded for the dose-escalation cohort. Prior anti-PD-1, anti-PD-L1 or anti-CTLA-4 therapy was permitted, and 40% of dose-escalation patients had received checkpoint inhibitors. Partial responses were achieved by three dose-escalation patients, of whom one had hepatocellular carcinoma and two had cutaneous melanoma. What the research found in general, with its limitations: Low levels of normalized T-cell clonal expansion were also seen in some nonresponding patients. Clonal expansion of both CD4+ and CD8+ blood T cells was observed from baseline to week 6 at doses 0.1 to 3.0 mg/kg. In the 0.1-3.0 mg/kg groups, partial responders were among the patients with the lowest normalized peripheral clonal expansion, particularly in CD8+ T cells. After ivuxolimab, more expanded clones were found on average in CD8+ T cells than in CD4+ T cells. The antigen specificity of the clonally expanded peripheral T cells was not determined.

The input for sequencing was CD4+ or CD8+ T cells sorted from blood, taken in a trial of the OX40 agonist ivuxolimab. This TCR came from an adult with an advanced solid tumor such as melanoma, head and neck, liver or kidney cancer.

In nucleotide form, the sequence is TGCAGCGTTGTCGATACAGGTCTTGGCTTCGGGCTGTTTTTT. It is translated as CSVVDTGLGFGLFF. The chain is made from TRBV29-1 and TRBJ2-2; the D gene is possibly TRBD1, with 5 bases matching. The CDR3 holds 14 amino acids from the cysteine to the phenylalanine. Left in the record is the CDR3 DNA by itself, 42 bases read in frame from the first base. V is cut by 4 bases and J by 13 bases, and the space between the germline ends is 22 bases. CDR1 SQVTM and CDR2 ANQGSEA are derived from the germline V gene.